Below, 25 T cell receptor beta chains from the same sample are listed, as sequenced in a study of shared clonotypes between healthy human individuals. Using immunoSEQ multiplex PCR, the repertoire was profiled, and TCRdb retains in-frame clones only, with some absent. The repertoire consists of 2 million to 2.5 million clones, with 80% to 95% occurring once and the leading ten covering about 0.41%. Sequenced input: naive CD4+ T cells from PBMCs. Subset reported: CD45RA+ positively selected. Every receptor here comes from a man aged 18 to 29 in good health. Some clones in this sample may be carry-over from other donors' samples.

This clone was seen a few times. The chain employs TRBV7-6 and TRBJ1-1, with no clear D. The CDR3 covers 13 residues. The V end was cut by 5 bases, the J end by 1 base, with 8 bases between. CDR1 SGHVS and CDR2 FNYEAQ come from the germline V gene. CDR3 sequence (DNA): TGTGCCAGCAGCCCCCGTGGGAACACTGAAGCTTTCTTT. Its protein product is CASSPRGNTEAFF.

The chain employs TRBV19 and TRBJ2-1; tentatively, D is TRBD1 (5 bases). There are 13 residues in the CDR3. Germline V gene lookup returns CDR1 LNHDA and CDR2 SQIVND (reference sequence). Trimming shortened V by 1 base and J by 6 bases, and 7 bases separated the two germline ends. The CDR3 sequence is CASSIVGVNEQFF. CDR3 coding DNA: TGTGCCAGTAGTATAGTAGGGGTCAATGAGCAGTTCTTC.

Worth noting for this clone: Other nucleotide sequences in the sample specify the same CDR3. The rearrangement joins TRBV5-1 to TRBJ2-2; TRBD1 is a possible D gene (5 bases). CDR3 length: 15 residues. Germline V gene data show CDR1 as SGHRS and CDR2 as YFSETQ. The V gene lost 2 bases and the J gene lost 1 base, with 9 bases spanning the gap. The CDR3 loop reads CASSLRQGNTGELFF. The DNA for the CDR3 is TGCGCCAGCAGCTTAAGGCAGGGGAACACCGGGGAGCTGTTTTTT.

The rearrangement links TRBV11-3 to TRBJ2-5, with D unresolved. The DNA end is more similar to TRBJ2-7, so the J call may be wrong. The germline CDR1 and CDR2 sequences are SGHNT and YENEEA. The CDR3 spans 13 residues. CDR3 loop: CASSLEGSYEQYF. For the CDR3, the DNA is TGTGCCAGCAGCTTAGAGGGATCCTACGAGCAGTACTTC.

The sample holds one count of this clone. The sample contains more than one DNA sequence encoding this CDR3. The rearrangement joins TRBV27 to TRBJ2-6; 8 bases line up with TRBD1. CDR1 is MNHEY, CDR2 SMNVEV, per germline (reference sequence). The CDR3 totals 15 residues. V lost 8 bases, J lost 1 base, and 4 bases stayed unmatched. Written as DNA, the CDR3 is TGTGCCAGCCGGACAGGGAGTTCTGGGGCCAACGTCCTGACTTTC. Its translation: CASRTGSSGANVLTF.

The chain uses TRBV19 and TRBJ1-1; D gene ambiguous. V was pared by 9 bases and J by 4 bases, with 18 bases between. Germline assignment: CDR1 LNHDA and CDR2 SQIVND (reference sequence). The CDR3 extends over 14 amino acids. The DNA for the CDR3 is TGTGCCAGCTACTCGGACCTGGTTGCCACTGAAGCTTTCTTT. This translates into CASYSDLVATEAFF.

This chain joins TRBV9 and TRBJ2-7; TRBD1 or TRBD2 may be the D gene (5 bases each). The V and J ends lost 2 bases and 3 bases respectively, with 12 bases between them. The CDR3 is 14 residues long. From germline, CDR1 is SGDLS and CDR2 YYNGEE. The CDR3 bases are TGTGCCAGCAGCGTTCGGGACGGCCACTACGAGCAGTACTTC. Protein product: CASSVRDGHYEQYF.

This clone was counted only a few times. Other DNA sequences in this sample translate to the same CDR3. The chain uses TRBV19 and TRBJ1-2; D remains unclear. Germline values: CDR1 LNHDA, CDR2 SQIVND (reference sequence). The length of the CDR3 is 13 residues. V lost 3 bases to trimming and J lost 5 bases, with 10 bases between them. CDR3 protein: CASSINPNYGYTF. The CDR3 nucleotides read TGTGCCAGTAGTATTAACCCCAATTATGGCTACACCTTC.

The chain uses TRBV6-5 and TRBJ2-1; no clear D. The V gene lost 2 bases and the J gene lost 8 bases, with 10 bases spanning the gap. The germline V gene has CDR1 MNHEY and CDR2 SVGAGI. The CDR3 contains 13 residues. The CDR3 loop is CASSYRPPDEQFF. The CDR3 DNA reads as TGTGCCAGCAGTTACCGGCCCCCGGATGAGCAGTTCTTC.

This chain connects TRBV19 to TRBJ2-5; 9 bases are a match to TRBD2. The CDR3 has 16 amino acids. Unmatched junction bases numbered 10, after V lost 6 bases and J lost 2 bases. Germline V CDR1 and CDR2: LNHDA, SQIVND (reference sequence). The DNA for the CDR3 is TGTGCCAGTAGCCCAGGGGTGGCGGGAGGGCAAGAGACCCAGTACTTC. Translating gives CASSPGVAGGQETQYF.

In regard to this clone: This sample also contains other DNA sequences that code for the same CDR3. This chain joins TRBV20-1 and TRBJ2-1; D remains unclear. V was cut by 5 bases and J by 4 bases, with 6 bases left in between. The CDR3 has 11 amino acids. Germline CDR1 DFQATT, CDR2 SNEGSKA (reference sequence). The CDR3 spells CSAGTYNEQFF. The CDR3 DNA is TGCAGTGCTGGAACGTACAATGAGCAGTTCTTC.

As regards this clone: In the same sample, other DNA sequences code for this CDR3. The V call is TRBV5-1, the J call TRBJ2-7, with a possible D match to TRBD1 (5 bases). This CDR3 comprises 14 residues. The V gene's germline CDR1 is SGHRS and CDR2 YFSETQ. The ends were cut back, 0 bases at V and 3 bases at J, with 10 bases in the middle. The CDR3 loop reads CASSLVAGNYEQYF. The DNA of the CDR3 is TGCGCCAGCAGCTTGGTGGCAGGGAACTACGAGCAGTACTTC.

The V call is TRBV21-1, the J call TRBJ2-5; TRBD1 was called by the table and not checked on the DNA. TRBV21-1 is a known pseudogene. The CDR3 runs 14 residues. This chain's CDR3 is CASSKKTGKETQYF. The DNA of the CDR3 is TGTGCCAGCAGCAAAAAAACAGGGAAAGAGACCCAGTACTTC.

The chain employs TRBV7-2 and TRBJ2-1; 9 bases line up with TRBD2. Trimming took 0 bases from V and 0 from J; bases not matched to a gene: 12. CDR1 SGHTA and CDR2 FQGNSA come from the germline V gene. The CDR3 contains 20 residues. CDR3 amino acids: CASSLAASGINPPSYNEQFF. The DNA for the CDR3 is TGTGCCAGCAGCTTAGCAGCTAGCGGGATCAACCCTCCCTCCTACAATGAGCAGTTCTTC.

This chain connects TRBV10-3 to TRBJ2-1; TRBD2 matches 14 bases. V was pared by 10 bases and J by 3 bases, with 8 bases of the junction left unmatched. There are 16 residues in the CDR3. CDR1 is ENHRY and CDR2 is SYGVKD in the germline V gene. The CDR3 bases are TGTGCCACCCGCCCCGGGACTAGCGGGGGCTACAATGAGCAGTTCTTC. It is translated as CATRPGTSGGYNEQFF.

The chain carries TRBV6-5 and TRBJ2-5; D may be TRBD1 (5 bases). V lost 6 bases to trimming and J lost 2 bases, with 10 bases between them. This CDR3 is 13 amino acids long. Germline CDR1 is MNHEY and CDR2 is SVGAGI. CDR3 amino acids: CASRETAQETQYF. The CDR3 DNA is TGTGCCAGCAGAGAGACAGCGCAAGAGACCCAGTACTTC.

The V and J genes are TRBV7-6 and TRBJ2-2, with a tentative D call TRBD2 (6 bases). Germline CDR1 SGHVS, CDR2 FNYEAQ. V dropped 2 bases and J dropped 5 bases, with 21 bases sitting between them. The CDR3 length is 18 residues. The CDR3 is CASSLSFGGVRGTGELFF. CDR3 nucleotide sequence: TGTGCCAGCAGCTTATCGTTCGGAGGGGTGCGTGGGACCGGGGAGCTGTTTTTT.

For the CDR3, the DNA is TGTGCCAGCTCTTCAAACAGGGGGGACACTGAAGCTTTCTTT. Residues: CASSSNRGDTEAFF. J is TRBJ1-1 and V is TRBV18, with TRBD1 matching 8 bases. Germline V gives CDR1 KGHSH, CDR2 LQKENI. Trimming cost V 6 bases and J 3 bases; bases outside gene matches: 6. The CDR3 length is 14 residues.

The chain is built from TRBV27 and TRBJ2-5; 15 bases are shared with TRBD2. The CDR3 runs to 17 residues. With 4 bases clipped from V and 5 bases from J, the junction kept 8 bases outside the gene matches. Germline CDR1 MNHEY, CDR2 SMNVEV (reference sequence). DNA of the CDR3: TGTGCCAGCAGTTCCAGGACTAGCGGGAGGGCCCTCGAGACCCAGTACTTC. Translated: CASSSRTSGRALETQYF.

The V call is TRBV28, the J call TRBJ2-1, with 11 nucleotides matching TRBD2. Germline assignment: CDR1 MDHEN and CDR2 SYDVKM. This CDR3 spans 17 amino acids. V was clipped by 4 bases and J by 2 bases; unmatched bases: 7. In nucleotides, the CDR3 is TGTGCCAGCAGTTGGGCTAGCGGGAGGAGGGCCTACAATGAGCAGTTCTTC. Residues: CASSWASGRRAYNEQFF.

The chain combines TRBV7-8 with TRBJ2-5, with 10 bases identical to TRBD1. Germline CDR1 is SGHVS and CDR2 is FQNEAQ. This CDR3 contains 15 residues. After removal of 5 bases from V and 3 bases from J, the junction contained 6 bases not matched to a gene. The CDR3 DNA is TGTGCCAGCAGCCCCTGGGACAGGGGAAAAGAGACCCAGTACTTC. It specifies CASSPWDRGKETQYF.

In this sample, this clone turned up once. The gene calls are TRBV11-2 and TRBJ2-7; D is uncertain. This CDR3 is 15 amino acids long. The ends were cut back, 0 bases at V and 1 base at J, with 10 bases in the middle. Looked up from germline, CDR1 is SGHAT and CDR2 is FQNNGV. The CDR3 DNA follows: TGTGCCAGCAGCTTAGAATCCGCTGGGTCCTACGAGCAGTACTTC. Translated: CASSLESAGSYEQYF.

V is TRBV29-1 and J is TRBJ2-1, with D uncertain. Germline CDR1 and CDR2: SQVTM and ANQGSEA. The CDR3 has 13 amino acids. V was cut by 4 bases and J by 3 bases, with 10 bases left in between. The CDR3 reads CSVVGRFYNEQFF. DNA for the CDR3: TGCAGCGTTGTTGGGCGGTTCTACAATGAGCAGTTCTTC.

Worth noting for this clone: Germline is not matched at one junction end, which may reflect a read error. This chain connects TRBV5-1 to TRBJ2-7, with TRBD2 identical over 14 bases. The CDR3 is made up of 16 amino acids. Per germline, CDR1 SGHRS and CDR2 YFSETQ. The DNA of the CDR3 is TGCGCCAGCAGGTTGGGTCCGGGACTAGCGGGAGTCGGGGAGTACTTC. It specifies CASRLGPGLAGVGEYF.

The CDR3 sequence: CASSSLDRGLDKNIQYF. CDR3 nucleotides: TGTGCCAGCAGCTCCCTGGACAGGGGTTTGGACAAAAACATTCAGTACTTC. The J gene is TRBJ2-4, the V gene TRBV11-2; TRBD1 matches 9 bases. The trim removed 4 bases at V and 3 bases at J, leaving 10 bases unmatched. CDR3 size: 17 residues. CDR1 and CDR2 from the germline V gene are SGHAT and FQNNGV.